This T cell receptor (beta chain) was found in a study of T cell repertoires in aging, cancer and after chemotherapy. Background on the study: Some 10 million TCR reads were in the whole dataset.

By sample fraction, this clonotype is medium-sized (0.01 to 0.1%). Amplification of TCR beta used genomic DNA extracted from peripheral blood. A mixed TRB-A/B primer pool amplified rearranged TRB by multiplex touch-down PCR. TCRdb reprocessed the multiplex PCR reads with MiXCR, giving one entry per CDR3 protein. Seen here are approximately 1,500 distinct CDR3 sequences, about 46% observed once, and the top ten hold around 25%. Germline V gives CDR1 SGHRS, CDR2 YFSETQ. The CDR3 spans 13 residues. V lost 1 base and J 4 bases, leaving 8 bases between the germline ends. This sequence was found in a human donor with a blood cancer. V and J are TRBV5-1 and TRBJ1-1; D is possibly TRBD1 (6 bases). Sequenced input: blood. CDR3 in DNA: TGCGCCAGCAGCTTGAGGGGGATCACTGAAGCTTTCTTT. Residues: CASSLRGITEAFF.